The 32 T cell receptor beta chains below come from one sample, sequenced in a study of tumor-infiltrating lymphocytes in primary liver carcinoma. With 400 to 550 ng total RNA as template and a constant-region primer, TCR beta cDNA was made. Slightly modified ARM-PCR with three nested multiplex PCR rounds yielded TCR beta libraries. TRBV1-TRBV30 forward primers and a C-beta reverse primer were used in the first two PCR rounds, which each ran for about 10 cycles. TCRdb reprocessed the multiplex PCR reads via MiXCR and lists one record per CDR3 protein. The data hold about 210,000 distinct CDR3 sequences, with approximately 64% observed a single time. Germline DNA was extracted too, while blood RNA derived from unsorted whole blood. Sequencing input: peripheral blood. The receptors were gathered from a woman aged 55-69 years with primary liver carcinoma and hepatitis B virus infection.

This clonotype occurred many times. This chain connects TRBV5-6 to TRBJ1-2; 10 nucleotides agree with TRBD1. V shed 5 bases, J shed 4 bases, and the junction held 5 bases outside the gene matches. Per the germline V gene, CDR1 is SGHDT and CDR2 is YYEEEE. CDR3 length: 14 residues. The CDR3 loop reads CASSPGTGVYGYTF. The CDR3 DNA is TGTGCCAGCAGTCCCGGGACAGGGGTCTATGGCTACACCTTC.

A note on this clonotype: The junction differs from germline at one of its ends, possibly a read error. The CDR3 DNA is TGCGCCAGGAGCCCTCGGACGGCAACTAATGAAAAACTGTTTTTT. This gives the protein CARSPRTATNEKLFF. The chain links TRBV4-1 to TRBJ1-4; no definite D call. The germline CDR1 and CDR2 sequences are MGHRA and YSYEKL. CDR3 size: 15 residues.

A note on this clonotype: A much larger clonotype is one base distant, so this may be a read error. The rearrangement links TRBV5-5 to TRBJ2-2; D is undetermined. The V gene's germline CDR1 is SGHKS and CDR2 YYEKEE (reference sequence). The CDR3 is 14 residues long. The V gene lost 5 bases and the J gene lost 1 base, with 9 bases spanning the gap. CDR3 protein: CASRSDGNTGELFF. CDR3 nucleotides: TGTGCCAGCAGATCCGACGGGAACACCGGGGAGCTGTTTTTT.

Comments on this clonotype: Likely a read error: the CDR3 ends without its conserved phenylalanine or tryptophan. Because the CDR3's place on the DNA is in doubt, the DNA is left out and the CDR3 is given as listed by TCRdb. The chain links TRBV6-1 to TRBJ2-3; no DNA check was done on the table's D call, TRBD2. The length of the CDR3 is 15 amino acids, counting both ends. CDR1 is MNHNS, CDR2 SASEGT, per germline. The CDR3 loop is CACRGGTASTDTRYS.

This clonotype was observed a single time. A much larger clone sits a single nucleotide away, making a read error possible. The V call is TRBV10-2, the J call TRBJ1-4, with 7 bases matching TRBD1. The CDR3 is made up of 14 amino acids. V lost 6 bases and J lost 7; bases outside the gene matches: 8. Germline assignment: CDR1 WSHSY and CDR2 SAAADI. The CDR3 loop reads CASSRQDRSEKLFF. CDR3 sequence (DNA): TGCGCCAGCAGCCGACAGGACAGGAGTGAAAAACTGTTTTTT.

With regard to this clonotype: Compared with germline, one end of the junction differs, possibly owing to a read error. This chain links TRBV29-1 with TRBJ1-2; the D gene is possibly TRBD1 (5 bases). Germline V gene sequence: CDR1 SQVTM, CDR2 ANQGSEA. The CDR3 has 12 amino acids. CDR3 sequence (DNA): TGCAGCGTCGTGCTGGGGACGGCCGTCTACGCCTTC. It yields the protein CSVVLGTAVYAF.

As regards this clonotype: Since a much larger clone is just one base distant, this may be a read error. CDR3 protein: CASRSGDSWANVLTF. Written as DNA, the CDR3 is TGTGCCAGCCGCTCGGGGGACTCTTGGGCCAACGTCCTGACTTTC. This chain connects TRBV6-6 to TRBJ2-6; a weak D match, TRBD2 (6 bases). Germline V gene data show CDR1 as MNHNY and CDR2 as SVGAGI (reference sequence). This CDR3 spans 15 amino acids.

V usage is TRBV5-4 and J usage is TRBJ2-1; D unresolved. The CDR3 length is 13 residues. Germline lookup yields CDR1 SGHNT and CDR2 YYREEE (reference sequence). The CDR3 DNA is TGTGTTAGCACCTCCGATATGAAGGGTGAGCAGTTCTTC. Translation gives CVSTSDMKGEQFF.

Comment on this clonotype: This could be a read error, since a much larger clone is one nucleotide away. The chain combines TRBV6-6 with TRBJ1-5; maybe TRBD1 (5 bases). Germline loops: CDR1 MNHNY, CDR2 SVGAGI (reference sequence). The CDR3 has 21 residues. The V end lost 5 bases, the J end lost 2 bases, and 31 bases lay between the germline ends. The CDR3 coding sequence is TGTGCCAGCAGTCGGCGGGCGCTCGGGGCAGGAGGGCTCCTACGCAATCAGCCCCAGCATTTT. Translation gives CASSRRALGAGGLLRNQPQHF.

This sequence joins TRBV30 and TRBJ2-1; 10 bases line up with TRBD2. The length of the CDR3 is 13 residues. J was trimmed by 8 bases and V by 3 bases; bases with no gene match: 4. Germline CDR1 GTSNPN, CDR2 SVGIG (reference sequence). CDR3 in amino acids: CAWSRTSGDEQFF. The CDR3 DNA sequence: TGTGCCTGGAGCCGGACTAGCGGAGATGAGCAGTTCTTC.

The chain joins TRBV7-3 to TRBJ2-1; 10 positions agree with TRBD2. The CDR3 sequence is 15 residues long. Germline values: CDR1 SGHTA, CDR2 FQGTGA. The ends lost 2 bases at V and 12 bases at J; junction bases unmatched: 10. CDR3 coding DNA: TGTGCCAGCAGCTTAGGGCTAGCGGGAGTAGGTGGGCAGTTCTTC. This gives the protein CASSLGLAGVGGQFF.

The V and J genes are TRBV12-3 or TRBV12-4 and TRBJ2-7; D is unclear. This CDR3 contains 14 residues. V lost 5 bases and J lost 2, with 13 bases in between. The CDR3 coding sequence is TGTGCCAGCAGTCAGAGCAGACCTCCCTACGAGCAGTACTTC. Translating it yields CASSQSRPPYEQYF.

The chain joins TRBV5-1 to TRBJ2-7; no reliable D call. Germline lookup yields CDR1 SGHRS and CDR2 YFSETQ. The germline V and J ends were trimmed by 1 base and 2 bases, with 13 bases remaining between them. CDR3 length: 15 residues. In DNA, the CDR3 is TGCGCCAGCAGCTTGACGGCAGAAGGAACCTACGAGCAGTACTTC. Residues: CASSLTAEGTYEQYF.

As for this clonotype: The CDR3 ends on some other residue instead of the conserved phenylalanine or tryptophan, so this is likely a read error. The chain carries TRBV7-8 and TRBJ2-5, with D possibly TRBD1 on 6 matching bases. The germline gives CDR1 SGHVS, CDR2 FQNEAQ. This CDR3 comprises 15 residues. CDR3 nucleotides: TGTGCCAGCAGCTTAGCGGGGGCGGGCCAAGGGACCCAGTACTTG. Its translation is CASSLAGAGQGTQYL.

The sample holds a few counts of this clonotype. V is TRBV6-2 or TRBV6-3 and J is TRBJ2-3, with D maybe TRBD2 (6 bases). Germline CDR1 is MNHEY and CDR2 is SVGEGT. The CDR3 is 17 residues long. V was pared by 0 bases and J by 2 bases, with 15 bases between. The CDR3 DNA follows: TGTGCCAGCAGTTACTCGATAGTTCGGGGGAACACAGATACGCAGTATTTT. This gives the protein CASSYSIVRGNTDTQYF.

The chain joins TRBV7-2 to TRBJ2-3; D gene ambiguous. The CDR3 extends over 15 amino acids. V was shortened by 5 bases and J by 5 bases, with 17 bases between the two germline ends. Germline V gene data show CDR1 as SGHTA and CDR2 as FQGNSA. CDR3 in DNA: TGTGCCAGCAGCCGGATGCCGACCAAGGGAGATACGCAGTATTTT. Its translation is CASSRMPTKGDTQYF.

Points on this clonotype: A much larger clone differs by one base, so this may be a read error. The chain has TRBV4-1 and TRBJ1-2, with a tentative D call TRBD1 (6 bases). V shed 2 bases and J shed 0 bases, with 16 bases lying between them. Germline loops: CDR1 MGHRA, CDR2 YSYEKL. This CDR3 region has 17 residues. The CDR3 is CASSQSGGHGTNYGYTF. CDR3 in DNA: TGCGCCAGCAGCCAAAGTGGGGGGCATGGCACTAACTATGGCTACACCTTC.

V is TRBV4-2 and J is TRBJ2-5; D unclear. Germline loops: CDR1 LGHNA, CDR2 YNFKEQ. The CDR3 covers 12 residues. Trimming took 3 bases from V and 5 from J, leaving 7 bases between them. CDR3 protein: CASSHDGETQYF. The CDR3 DNA sequence: TGTGCCAGCAGCCATGACGGCGAGACCCAGTACTTC.

In this sample, this clonotype turned up many times. The chain couples TRBV6-2 or TRBV6-3 to TRBJ2-3; unclear D gene. The germline gives CDR1 MNHEY, CDR2 SVGEGT. This CDR3 spans 15 amino acids. V lost 3 bases and J 3 bases, leaving 13 bases between the germline ends. CDR3 sequence: CASSYGVLHTDTQYF. The CDR3 DNA is TGTGCCAGCAGTTATGGAGTCCTACATACAGATACGCAGTATTTT.

This clonotype was detected once. This may arise from a read error, as a much more abundant clone is one base away. The genes are TRBV6-1 and TRBJ1-2; D unresolved. The germline V gene encodes CDR1 MNHNS and CDR2 SASEGT. Trimming took off 7 bases at V and 8 bases at J, with 26 bases between the two ends. This CDR3 spans 16 amino acids. The CDR3 sequence is CASIITPGPQREGYTF. CDR3 sequence (DNA): TGTGCCAGCATAATCACTCCCGGGCCCCAACGAGAGGGCTACACCTTC.

Comment on this clonotype: It may be a read error: a sequence one base away is much more abundant. This chain links TRBV6-1 with TRBJ2-6; possible D gene TRBD1, 5 bases. This CDR3 contains 14 residues. CDR1 is MNHNS, CDR2 SASEGT, per germline. This chain's CDR3 is CATAFYSGANVMTF. CDR3 bases: TGTGCGACAGCCTTTTACTCTGGGGCCAACGTCATGACTTTC.

Points on this clonotype: An end of the junction differs from the germline gene, which may be a read error. This chain joins TRBV5-1 and TRBJ2-5, with 7 bases fitting TRBD1. The CDR3 covers 13 residues. Germline V gene lookup returns CDR1 SGHRS and CDR2 YFSETQ. This chain's CDR3 is CTSSLQGEETQYF. The CDR3 DNA sequence: TGCACCAGCAGCTTGCAGGGGGAAGAGACCCAGTACTTC.

Comments on this clonotype: A read error may account for a junction end that differs from germline. The chain combines TRBV6-5 with TRBJ2-2; tentative D call: TRBD2 (6 bases). The germline CDR1 and CDR2 sequences are MNHEY and SVGAGI. The CDR3 contains 18 residues. The CDR3 DNA follows: TGTGCCAGCAGTTACTCGATTCGGGACGGGAGAATCACCTGGGAGCTGTTTTTT. Its protein is CASSYSIRDGRITWELFF.

Details on this clonotype: A clone one base away is much larger, so this may be a read error. V usage is TRBV6-1 and J usage is TRBJ2-3; TRBD1 might be the D (6 bases). CDR1 is MNHNS and CDR2 is SASEGT in the germline V gene. This CDR3 region has 15 residues. CDR3 protein: CVSSGGFGRTDTQYF. The DNA of the CDR3 is TGTGTCAGCAGTGGGGGCTTTGGACGCACAGATACGCAGTATTTT.

Remarks on this clonotype: One base away lies a much larger clone, so this may be a sequencing read error. The chain carries TRBV6-1 and TRBJ1-3; TRBD1 is a possible D gene (5 bases). Germline CDR1 is MNHNS and CDR2 is SASEGT. The CDR3 covers 16 residues. CDR3 sequence: CANSERPGGSGNTIYF. CDR3 in DNA: TGTGCCAACAGTGAGCGTCCGGGGGGCTCTGGAAACACCATATATTTT.

This clonotype occurred once. The genes are TRBV11-3 and TRBJ2-1; TRBD2 matches at 14 bases. The trim removed 5 bases at V and 5 bases at J, leaving 8 bases unmatched. CDR1 SGHNT and CDR2 YENEEA come from the germline V gene. The CDR3 contains 17 residues. The CDR3 DNA reads TGTGCCAGCAGCCCCCCAATGACTAGCGGGAGGGACAATGAGCAGTTCTTC. This sequence encodes CASSPPMTSGRDNEQFF.

On this clonotype itself: Germline and junction disagree at one end, which may indicate a read error. The rearrangement links TRBV29-1 to TRBJ2-5; D remains ambiguous. CDR1 and CDR2 from the germline V gene are SQVTM and ANQGSEA. The CDR3 contains 13 residues. The CDR3 region is CSVEDKYQVTQYF. The CDR3 DNA reads TGCAGCGTTGAAGATAAGTACCAAGTGACCCAGTACTTC.

The DNA for the CDR3 is TGTGCCAGCAGCTTCGACAGGGAACTACGAGCCTTCTTT. Amino acid sequence: CASSFDRELRAFF. The chain carries TRBV11-2 and TRBJ1-1; 7 bases align to TRBD1. After removal of 3 bases from V and 14 bases from J, the junction contained 12 bases not matched to a gene. The CDR3 totals 13 residues. Germline CDR1 SGHAT, CDR2 FQNNGV.

As concerns this clonotype: This may be a read error, as it is one base from a much larger clone. V is TRBV12-3 or TRBV12-4 and J is TRBJ2-1; a weak D match, TRBD2 (5 bases). The CDR3 length is 16 residues. The V end was cut by 7 bases, the J end by 4 bases, with 20 bases between. The CDR3 protein is CASTPSRENDYNEQFF. The CDR3 nucleotides read TGTGCCAGCACCCCCTCTAGGGAGAACGATTACAATGAGCAGTTCTTC.

This clonotype is large by share. The rearrangement links TRBV11-3 to TRBJ2-7; D gene ambiguous. CDR1 is SGHNT, CDR2 YENEEA, per germline. This CDR3 has 11 amino acids. V dropped 4 bases and J dropped 4 bases, with 5 bases sitting between them. CDR3 sequence (DNA): TGTGCCAGCAGCTATGGATACGAGCAGTACTTC. Translated, it gives CASSYGYEQYF.

The V call is TRBV6-1, the J call TRBJ2-1; no definite D call. V lost 3 bases and J 12 bases, leaving 9 bases between the germline ends. Looked up from germline, CDR1 is MNHNS and CDR2 is SASEGT. The CDR3 length is 11 residues. This chain's CDR3 is CASSEDRLQFF. The CDR3 DNA follows: TGTGCCAGCAGTGAGGACCGGTTGCAGTTCTTC.

As for this clonotype: A read error may produce the germline difference seen at one junction end. This chain connects TRBV11-3 to TRBJ1-1; D may be TRBD1 (6 bases). CDR3 length: 15 amino acids. CDR1 is SGHNT, CDR2 YENEEA, per germline. As DNA, the CDR3 is TGTGCCAGAAGCTTAGGTTCCCAGGGGAGGACTGGAGCTTTCTTT. Amino acids: CARSLGSQGRTGAFF.